These T cell receptor beta chains were read from a single sample in a study of response to subunit inactivated influenza vaccine. TCRdb ran MiXCR on the RT-PCR reads and lists one entry per CDR3 protein. The top ten hold approximately 11% of the sample, which has hundreds of thousands of distinct CDR3 sequences, about 11% seen once. The same specimen was also included in a second study, on T cells expressing NK-cell markers.

The sequences come from PBMCs from blood, collected on the day of vaccination. These receptors all stem from a middle-aged man who received an inactivated influenza vaccine. CDR3s include the opening cysteine and the closing phenylalanine or tryptophan. Not every row has a clone size; where given, it reads once, few, many or a size class.

clone_size	v_call	j_call	cdr3_aa
few	TRBV3-1	TRBJ2-1	CASSHGEYNEQFF
-	TRBV20-1	TRBJ1-1	CSASGGANTEAFF
few	TRBV20-1	TRBJ1-4	CSARRTAATNEKLFF
-	TRBV5-1	TRBJ1-5	CASSLIPGKPSQPQHF
-	TRBV7-3	TRBJ2-1	CASSLTGGTGPGEQFF
-	TRBV9	TRBJ2-3	CASSTGTSGSGADTQYF
-	TRBV28	TRBJ2-7	CASSTSGTGYEQYF
few	TRBV11-2	TRBJ2-1	CASSPTSGSLSYNEQFF
few	TRBV29-1	TRBJ2-7	CSVGSDRLAGGSEQYF
-	TRBV5-1	TRBJ2-1	CASSPGGVSSYNEQFF
-	TRBV5-1	TRBJ2-2	CASSALTRNTGELFF
many	TRBV27	TRBJ2-1	CASSLVIGSSGYNEQFF
few	TRBV29-1	TRBJ1-1	CSVDPPLLSGTEAFF
few	TRBV4-3	TRBJ2-5	CASSQDEGDQETQYF
-	TRBV30	TRBJ2-1	CAWTNGGGDNEQFF
-	TRBV5-1	TRBJ2-7	CASSLAKGTEPYEQYF
many	TRBV28	TRBJ2-4	CATTKREYGKAKNIQYF
-	TRBV27	TRBJ2-7	CASSSLPWTNLPYEQYF
-	TRBV24-1	TRBJ2-2	CATRTWAGELFF
-	TRBV27	TRBJ1-2	CASSSRDGSYGYTF
-	TRBV25-1	TRBJ2-3	CASSERLAGGGTDTQYF
-	TRBV18	TRBJ1-1	CASSRSNTEAFF
-	TRBV10-3	TRBJ1-1	CAISDSSNTEAFF
many	TRBV12-3/TRBV12-4	TRBJ1-5	CASSQARSNQPQHF
many	TRBV7-9	TRBJ1-1	CASSRTGAEAFF
-	TRBV20-1	TRBJ1-1	CSARKGQPNTEAFF
-	TRBV10-3	TRBJ2-7	CAISEQSSSYEQYF
-	TRBV5-8	TRBJ2-7	CASSFIGTFSYEQYF
many	TRBV12-3/TRBV12-4	TRBJ2-7	CASSLAGAFYEQYF
-	TRBV12-3/TRBV12-4	TRBJ2-7	CASSPLGQYYEQYF
few	TRBV7-9	TRBJ1-2	CASSLGNGQGPQYGYTF
few	TRBV4-1	TRBJ2-6	CASSQALRVGGSSGANVLTF
-	TRBV18	TRBJ2-2	CASSPQTETGELFF
few	TRBV30	TRBJ1-4	CAWSPLDVNNEKLFF
-	TRBV5-5	TRBJ2-2	CASSWLGGDSNTGELFF
-	TRBV6-2/TRBV6-3	TRBJ2-3	CASIDPGLNTDTQYF
-	TRBV3-1	TRBJ2-7	CASSLAGSPLEQYF
-	TRBV4-3	TRBJ2-7	CASSQDTGTAYEQYF
few	TRBV5-1	TRBJ2-5	CASSLTSGTLETQYF
few	TRBV7-9	TRBJ2-2	CASSSDPNRDTGELFF
few	TRBV7-9	TRBJ1-2	CASSWTTGVYGYTF
-	TRBV13	TRBJ2-7	CASRKGQGFHEQYF